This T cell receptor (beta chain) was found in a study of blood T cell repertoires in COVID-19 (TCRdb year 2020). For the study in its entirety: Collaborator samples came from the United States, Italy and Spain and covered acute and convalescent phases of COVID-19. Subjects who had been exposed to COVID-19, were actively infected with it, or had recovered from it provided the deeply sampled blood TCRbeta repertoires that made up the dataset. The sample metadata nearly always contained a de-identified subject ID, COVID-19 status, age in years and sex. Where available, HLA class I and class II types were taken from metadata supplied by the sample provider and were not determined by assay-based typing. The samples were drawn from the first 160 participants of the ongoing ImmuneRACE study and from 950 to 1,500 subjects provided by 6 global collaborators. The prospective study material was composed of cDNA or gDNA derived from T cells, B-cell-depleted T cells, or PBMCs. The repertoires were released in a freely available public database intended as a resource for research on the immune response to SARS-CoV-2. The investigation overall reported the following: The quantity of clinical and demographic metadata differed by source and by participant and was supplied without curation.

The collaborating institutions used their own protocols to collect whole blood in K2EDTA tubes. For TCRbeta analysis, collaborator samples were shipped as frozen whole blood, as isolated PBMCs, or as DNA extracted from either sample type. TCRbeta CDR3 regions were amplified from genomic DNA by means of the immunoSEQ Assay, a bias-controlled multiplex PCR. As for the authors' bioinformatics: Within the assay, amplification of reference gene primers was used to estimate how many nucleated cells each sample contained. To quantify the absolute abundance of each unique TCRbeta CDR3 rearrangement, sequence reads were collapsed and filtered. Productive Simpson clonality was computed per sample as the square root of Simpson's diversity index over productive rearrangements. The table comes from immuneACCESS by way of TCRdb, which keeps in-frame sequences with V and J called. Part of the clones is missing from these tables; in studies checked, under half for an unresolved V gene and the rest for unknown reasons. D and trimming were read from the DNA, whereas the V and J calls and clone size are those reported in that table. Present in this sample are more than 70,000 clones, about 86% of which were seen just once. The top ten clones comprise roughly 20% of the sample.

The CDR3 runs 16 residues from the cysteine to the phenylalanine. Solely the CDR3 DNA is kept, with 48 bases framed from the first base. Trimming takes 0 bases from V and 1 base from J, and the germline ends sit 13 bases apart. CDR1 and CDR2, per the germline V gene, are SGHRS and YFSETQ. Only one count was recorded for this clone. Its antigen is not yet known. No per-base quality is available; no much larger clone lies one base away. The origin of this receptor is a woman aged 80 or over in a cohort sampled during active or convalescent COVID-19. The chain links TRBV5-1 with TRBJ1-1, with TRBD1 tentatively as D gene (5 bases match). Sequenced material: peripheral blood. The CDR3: CASSLVVGVGNTEAFF. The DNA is TGCGCCAGCAGCTTGGTGGTAGGGGTAGGGAACACTGAAGCTTTCTTT.